The T cell receptor (beta chain) described here comes from a study of response to subunit inactivated influenza vaccine. In TCRdb, the RT-PCR reads were re-called with MiXCR into one record per CDR3 protein. The table lists fewer than 650,000 distinct CDR3 sequences, over 10% of them singletons. This clonotype has ten or more counts. With 2 bases removed from V and 5 bases from J, the gap between germline ends came to 16 bases. CDR1 and CDR2 from the germline V gene are SGHTA and FQGNSA. The CDR3 consists of 16 residues. Specimen: PBMCs from blood, collected about 40 days after vaccination. This clonotype was obtained from a man between 45 and 60 years old who received an inactivated influenza vaccine. The chain recombines TRBV7-2 with TRBJ2-4, with D possibly being TRBD1 or TRBD2 (6 bases each). The CDR3 coding sequence is TGTGCCAGCAGCTTACCAAGGGGGGTAGTGCAAAACATTCAGTACTTC. As protein: CASSLPRGVVQNIQYF.